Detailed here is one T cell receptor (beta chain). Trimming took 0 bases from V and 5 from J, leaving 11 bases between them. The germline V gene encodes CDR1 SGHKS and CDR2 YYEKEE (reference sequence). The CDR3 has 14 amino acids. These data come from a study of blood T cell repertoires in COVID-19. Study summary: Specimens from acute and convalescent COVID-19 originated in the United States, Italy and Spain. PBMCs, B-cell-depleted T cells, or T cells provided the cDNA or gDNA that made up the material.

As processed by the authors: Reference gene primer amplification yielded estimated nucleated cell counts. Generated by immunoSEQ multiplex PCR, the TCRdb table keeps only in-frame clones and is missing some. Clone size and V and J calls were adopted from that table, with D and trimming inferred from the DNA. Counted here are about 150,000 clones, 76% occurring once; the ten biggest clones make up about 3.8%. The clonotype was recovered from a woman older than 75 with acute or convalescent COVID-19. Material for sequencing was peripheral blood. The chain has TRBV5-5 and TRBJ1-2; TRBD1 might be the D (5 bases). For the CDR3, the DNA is TGTGCCAGCAGCTTGGCCGACAGCTATTATGGCTACACCTTC. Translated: CASSLADSYYGYTF.